The sequence of this TCR beta chain was determined in a study of T cell changes during pregnancy in multiple sclerosis. CDR1 SGHDT and CDR2 YYEEEE come from the germline V gene. Between the trimmed V and J ends, which lost 2 bases and 1 base, there was a span of 9 bases. The CDR3 is made up of 14 amino acids. Using immunoSEQ multiplex PCR, the repertoire was profiled, and TCRdb retains in-frame clones only, with some absent. The sample lists about 59,000 clones, approximately 94% occurring once. The origin of this receptor is a female donor with multiple sclerosis, enrolled in a pregnancy study. Sequenced material: CD8+ T cells from peripheral blood mononuclear cells, taken after pregnancy. The rearrangement links TRBV5-6 to TRBJ1-1, with TRBD1 as a possible D gene (5 bases). For the CDR3, the DNA is TGTGCCAGCAGCTTAGGCACAGGGAACACTGAAGCTTTCTTT. This gives the protein CASSLGTGNTEAFF.